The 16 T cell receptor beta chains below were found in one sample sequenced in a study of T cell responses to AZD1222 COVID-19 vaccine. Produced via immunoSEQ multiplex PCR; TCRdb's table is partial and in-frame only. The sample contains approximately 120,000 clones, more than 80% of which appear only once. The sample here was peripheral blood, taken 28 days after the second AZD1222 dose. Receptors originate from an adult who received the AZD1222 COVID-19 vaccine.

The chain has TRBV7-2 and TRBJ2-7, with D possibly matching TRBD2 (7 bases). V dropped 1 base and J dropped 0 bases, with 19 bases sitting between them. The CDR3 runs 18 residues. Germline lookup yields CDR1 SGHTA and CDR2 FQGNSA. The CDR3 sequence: CASSLVGGGGRLSYEQYF. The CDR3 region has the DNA TGTGCCAGCAGCTTAGTAGGAGGGGGGGGGCGACTCTCCTACGAGCAGTACTTC.

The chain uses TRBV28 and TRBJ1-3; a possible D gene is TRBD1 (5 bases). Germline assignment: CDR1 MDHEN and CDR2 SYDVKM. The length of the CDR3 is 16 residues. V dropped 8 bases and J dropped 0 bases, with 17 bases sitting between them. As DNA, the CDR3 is TGTGCCAGCGAAGGGTGGTGGGGCCCCTCTGGAAACACCATATATTTT. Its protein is CASEGWWGPSGNTIYF.

The DNA of the CDR3 is TGCGCCAGCAGCCAAGAGGAGGGCCCATATAATTCACCCCTCCACTTT. Translation: CASSQEEGPYNSPLHF. V gene TRBV4-1 combines with J gene TRBJ1-6; D gene unclear. The CDR3 has 16 amino acids. Germline V gives CDR1 MGHRA, CDR2 YSYEKL. Trimming took off 0 bases at V and 4 bases at J, with 10 bases between the two ends.

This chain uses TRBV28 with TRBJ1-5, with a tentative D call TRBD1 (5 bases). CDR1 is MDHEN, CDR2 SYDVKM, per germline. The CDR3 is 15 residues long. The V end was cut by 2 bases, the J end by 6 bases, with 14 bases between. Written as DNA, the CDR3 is TGTGCCAGCAGTTTAGTGTCCAGGGAGGGTCAGCCCCAGCATTTT. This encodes CASSLVSREGQPQHF. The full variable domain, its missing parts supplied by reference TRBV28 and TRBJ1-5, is DVKVTQSSRYLVKRTGEKVFLECVQDMDHENMFWYRQDPGLGLRLIYFSYDVKMKEKGDIPEGYSVSREKKERFSLILESASTNQTSMYLCASSLVSREGQPQHFGDGTRLSIL.

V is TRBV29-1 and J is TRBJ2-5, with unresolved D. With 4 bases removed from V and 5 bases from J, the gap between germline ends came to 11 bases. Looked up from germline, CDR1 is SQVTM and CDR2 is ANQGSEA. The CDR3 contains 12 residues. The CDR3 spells CSVVRDSETQYF. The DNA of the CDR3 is TGCAGCGTTGTTAGGGATTCGGAGACCCAGTACTTC.

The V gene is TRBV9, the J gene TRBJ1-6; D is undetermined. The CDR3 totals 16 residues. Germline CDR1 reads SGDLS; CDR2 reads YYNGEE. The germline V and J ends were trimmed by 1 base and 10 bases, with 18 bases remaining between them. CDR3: CASSVSLADPISPLHF. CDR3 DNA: TGTGCCAGCAGCGTATCTCTCGCCGACCCCATATCACCCCTCCACTTT. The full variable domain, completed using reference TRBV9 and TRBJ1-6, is DSGVTQTPKHLITATGQRVTLRCSPRSGDLSVYWYQQSLDQGLQFLIQYYNGEERAKGNILERFSAQQFPDLHSELNLSSLELGDSALYFCASSVSLADPISPLHFGNGTRLTVT.

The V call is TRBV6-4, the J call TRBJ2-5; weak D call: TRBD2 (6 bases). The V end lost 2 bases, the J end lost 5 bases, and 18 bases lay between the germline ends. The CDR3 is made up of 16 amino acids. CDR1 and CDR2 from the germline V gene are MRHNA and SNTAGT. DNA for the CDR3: TGTGCCAGCAGTGACCCCCCCCGCAGGGAGGTGGAGACCCAGTACTTC. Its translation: CASSDPPRREVETQYF.

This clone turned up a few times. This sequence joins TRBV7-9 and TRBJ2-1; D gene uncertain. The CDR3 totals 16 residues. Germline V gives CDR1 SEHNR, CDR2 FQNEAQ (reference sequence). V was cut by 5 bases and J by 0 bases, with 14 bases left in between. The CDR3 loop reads CASSPVLRSSYNEQFF. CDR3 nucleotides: TGTGCCAGCAGCCCCGTCTTGAGGAGCTCCTACAATGAGCAGTTCTTC. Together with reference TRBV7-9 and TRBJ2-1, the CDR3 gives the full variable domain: DTGVSQNPRHKITKRGQNVTFRCDPISEHNRLYWYRQTLGQGPEFLTYFQNEAQLEKSRLLSDRFSAERPKGSFSTLEIQRTEQGDSAMYLCASSPVLRSSYNEQFFGPGTRLTVL.

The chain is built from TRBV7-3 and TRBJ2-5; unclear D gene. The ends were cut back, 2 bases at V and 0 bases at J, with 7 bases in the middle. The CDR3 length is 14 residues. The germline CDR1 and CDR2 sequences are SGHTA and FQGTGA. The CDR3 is CASSLVGHQETQYF. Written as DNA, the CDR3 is TGTGCCAGCAGCTTAGTAGGACACCAAGAGACCCAGTACTTC. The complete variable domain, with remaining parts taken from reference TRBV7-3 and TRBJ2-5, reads GAGVSQTPSNKVTEKGKYVELRCDPISGHTALYWYRQSLGQGPEFLIYFQGTGAADDSGLPNDRFFAVRPEGSVSTLKIQRTERGDSAVYLCASSLVGHQETQYFGPGTRLLVL.

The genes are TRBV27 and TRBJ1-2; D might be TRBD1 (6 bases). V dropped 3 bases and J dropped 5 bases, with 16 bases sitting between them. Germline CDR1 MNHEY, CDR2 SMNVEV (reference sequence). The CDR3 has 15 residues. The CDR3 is CASSLTGIDQYGYTF. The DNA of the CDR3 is TGTGCCAGCAGTTTGACAGGAATTGATCAGTATGGCTACACCTTC.

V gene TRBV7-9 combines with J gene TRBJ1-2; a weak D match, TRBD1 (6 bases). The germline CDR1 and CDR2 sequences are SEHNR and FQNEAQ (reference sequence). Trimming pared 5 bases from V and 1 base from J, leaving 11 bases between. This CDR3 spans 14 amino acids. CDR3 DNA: TGTGCCAGCAGCGCAACACAGGGTAACTATGGCTACACCTTC. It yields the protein CASSATQGNYGYTF.

The CDR3 nucleotides read TGTGCCAGTCCCCCTCCGACAGGTTTTCAGGGAGGCTACACCTTC. It yields the protein CASPPPTGFQGGYTF. The chain has TRBV2 and TRBJ1-2, with D perhaps matching TRBD1 (6 bases). CDR1 and CDR2 from the germline V gene are SNHLY and FYNNEI. Trimming removed 9 bases from V and 8 bases from J, with 25 bases in between. This CDR3 contains 15 residues.

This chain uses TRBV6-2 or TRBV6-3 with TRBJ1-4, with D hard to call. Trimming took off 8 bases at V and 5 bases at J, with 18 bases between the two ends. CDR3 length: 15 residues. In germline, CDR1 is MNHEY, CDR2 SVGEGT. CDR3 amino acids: CASRPFPGYNEKLFF. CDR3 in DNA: TGTGCCAGCCGCCCATTTCCGGGATACAATGAAAAACTGTTTTTT.

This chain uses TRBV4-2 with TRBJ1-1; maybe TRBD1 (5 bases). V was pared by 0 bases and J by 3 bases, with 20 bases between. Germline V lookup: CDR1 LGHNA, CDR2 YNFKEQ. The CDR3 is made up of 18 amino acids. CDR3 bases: TGTGCCAGCAGCCAAGATGAATCGTTGTTGGGACTGTACACTGAAGCTTTCTTT. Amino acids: CASSQDESLLGLYTEAFF.

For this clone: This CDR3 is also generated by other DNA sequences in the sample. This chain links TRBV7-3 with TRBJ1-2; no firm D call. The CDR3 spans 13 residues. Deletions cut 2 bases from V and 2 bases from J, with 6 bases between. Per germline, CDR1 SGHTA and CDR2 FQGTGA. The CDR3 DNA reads TGTGCCAGCAGCTTAGGGGAGAACTATGGCTACACCTTC. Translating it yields CASSLGENYGYTF.

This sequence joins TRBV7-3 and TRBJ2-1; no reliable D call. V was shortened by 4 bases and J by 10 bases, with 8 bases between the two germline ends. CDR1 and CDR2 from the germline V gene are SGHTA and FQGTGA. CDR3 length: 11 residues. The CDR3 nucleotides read TGTGCCAGCAGCTCCGGGTTCGAGCAGTTCTTC. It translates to CASSSGFEQFF.